This T cell receptor beta chain was recorded in a study of blood T cell repertoires in COVID-19. About the research overall: Acute and convalescent COVID-19 specimens originated in the United States, Italy and Spain. PBMCs, B-cell-depleted T cells, or T cells were the source of the cDNA or gDNA that made up the material.

In the study's own analysis: Nucleated cell number was recorded as an estimate derived from reference gene primer amplification. Libraries were prepared by immunoSEQ multiplex PCR; TCRdb keeps only in-frame clonotypes and omits some of them. V and J calls and clone size are given by that table; D and trimming were obtained from the DNA. The data hold hundreds of thousands of clones, with 86% observed a single time. Germline V lookup: CDR1 MNHNY, CDR2 SVGAGI (reference sequence). There are 13 residues in the CDR3. The V and J ends lost 7 bases and 0 bases respectively, with 10 bases between them. Seattle patient enrollment occurred during active infection, with longitudinal follow-up thereafter.

The TCR originated in a middle-aged man with COVID-19, enrolled during active disease. V usage is TRBV6-6 and J usage is TRBJ2-7; D call uncertain. Sequences were obtained from peripheral blood. CDR3 bases: TGTGCCAGCACCGGAGAGAGCTCCTACGAGCAGTACTTC. It yields the protein CASTGESSYEQYF.